This section outlines one T cell receptor (beta chain) sequence together with its context. The antigen is not known. The investigators amplified TCR beta CDR3 regions from RNA transcripts. Researchers ran a first-round RT-PCR on the TCR CDR3 using the HTBI primer set. TCRdb processed the multiplex PCR reads anew with MiXCR; each CDR3 protein has one entry. This sample has 800,000 or so distinct CDR3 sequences; 38% occur once, and the top ten carry 7.5% to 9.5%. The data are from a study of T cells in Graves' hyperthyroidism and ophthalmopathy. Study outcomes and limitations: Most expanded thyroid clonotypes above 0.001 also appeared in blood.

J lost 2 bases, V lost 6 bases, and 3 bases had no gene match. Germline V gene data show CDR1 as LNHDA and CDR2 as SQIVND (reference sequence). The CDR3 is 16 amino acids. The clonotype was recovered from a young man with Graves' hyperthyroidism. The chain recombines TRBV19 with TRBJ2-6, with 11 bases identical to TRBD1. Specimen: blood. The CDR3 DNA reads TGTGCCAGTAGACGGACAGGGGGCGCTGGGGCCAACGTCCTGACTTTC. Protein sequence: CASRRTGGAGANVLTF.